This entry lists 20 T cell receptor beta chains sequenced from one sample in a study of shared clonotypes between healthy human individuals. Naive CD8 cells lacked CD45RO, underwent positive selection for CCR7 and left out terminally differentiated effector memory CD45RA+ cells. This table comes from immunoSEQ multiplex PCR, and its TCRdb copy is limited to in-frame clones, with some not included. This sample has approximately 1.9 million clones, with roughly 95% found just once. Sequenced material: naive CD8+ T cells from PBMCs. All receptors derive from a man between 18 and 29 years old in good health. Some clones in this sample may be carry-over from other donors' samples.

In the case of this clone: One end of the junction does not line up with germline, which may come from a read error. The chain uses TRBV5-4 and TRBJ2-7; 9 bases are shared with TRBD1. CDR3 size: 15 residues. Germline-derived CDR1 and CDR2 are SGHNT and YYREEE (reference sequence). The CDR3 bases are TGCGCCAGCAGCCAAGGGACAGGGAGGGGTCACGAGCAGTACTTC. Its protein is CASSQGTGRGHEQYF.

The gene calls are TRBV28 and TRBJ2-5, with D perhaps matching TRBD2 (5 bases). Germline CDR1 MDHEN, CDR2 SYDVKM. Trimming stripped 5 bases from V and 5 bases from J, with 18 bases between. The CDR3 is 15 residues long. The CDR3: CASSPQSLALETQYF. CDR3 DNA: TGTGCCAGCAGTCCCCAATCTCTAGCACTGGAGACCCAGTACTTC.

CDR3 protein: CASSLLAGPTDTQYF. The CDR3 nucleotides read TGTGCCAGCAGTTTATTAGCGGGACCCACAGATACGCAGTATTTT. The chain joins TRBV27 to TRBJ2-3, with 8 bases that match TRBD2. The CDR3 runs to 15 residues. CDR1 is MNHEY, CDR2 SMNVEV, per germline (reference sequence). V was clipped by 1 base and J by 2 bases; unmatched bases: 2.

The chain combines TRBV29-1 with TRBJ2-7, with 11 bases matching TRBD2. CDR3 length: 13 amino acids. The V gene end was trimmed by 6 bases and the J gene end by 7 bases; junction bases not matched to a gene: 8. Looked up from germline, CDR1 is SQVTM and CDR2 is ANQGSEA. Here the CDR3 DNA reads TGCAGCGTCTTTGCCGGACTAGCGGGTGAGCAGTACTTC. Translating it yields CSVFAGLAGEQYF.

The CDR3 DNA is TGTGCCATCAGTGAGTCTGACAGGAACCCCTATGGCTACACCTTC. Encoded protein: CAISESDRNPYGYTF. The J gene is TRBJ1-2, the V gene TRBV10-3; D may be TRBD1 (6 bases). This CDR3 has 15 amino acids. Germline V gene sequence: CDR1 ENHRY, CDR2 SYGVKD. The V gene lost 0 bases and the J gene lost 4 bases, with 12 bases spanning the gap.

On this clone itself: Additional DNA sequences in this sample encode the identical CDR3. V gene TRBV7-9 combines with J gene TRBJ2-7; D is possibly TRBD1 (6 bases). Trimming took off 2 bases at V and 0 bases at J, with 8 bases between the two ends. Germline values: CDR1 SEHNR, CDR2 FQNEAQ (reference sequence). The CDR3 is made up of 14 amino acids. CDR3 residues: CASSLPGASYEQYF. CDR3 coding DNA: TGTGCCAGCAGCTTACCAGGGGCCTCCTACGAGCAGTACTTC.

This chain joins TRBV11-2 and TRBJ2-7; either TRBD1 or TRBD2 may fit D (5 bases each). V lost 1 base, J lost 1 base, and 11 bases lay in between. This CDR3 spans 15 amino acids. CDR1 is SGHAT and CDR2 is FQNNGV in the germline V gene. Written as DNA, the CDR3 is TGTGCCAGCAGCTTAGCGGGGACCCATTCCTACGAGCAGTACTTC. This encodes CASSLAGTHSYEQYF.

This chain uses TRBV4-2 with TRBJ1-5; D perhaps matches TRBD1 (5 bases). The germline gives CDR1 LGHNA, CDR2 YNFKEQ. With 1 base removed from V and 3 bases from J, the gap between germline ends came to 10 bases. The CDR3 is 15 residues long. CDR3 in amino acids: CASSQGQGTNQPQHF. As DNA, the CDR3 is TGTGCCAGCAGCCAAGGGCAGGGCACCAATCAGCCCCAGCATTTT.

This chain uses TRBV4-2 with TRBJ2-3, with D perhaps TRBD2 (5 bases). Trimming cost V 4 bases and J 2 bases, with 16 bases left between them. The CDR3 spans 16 residues. Germline V gene data show CDR1 as LGHNA and CDR2 as YNFKEQ. The CDR3 coding sequence is TGTGCCAGCAGCCTACGGGTGGGAGTTTTCACAGATACGCAGTATTTT. Amino acid sequence: CASSLRVGVFTDTQYF.

This sequence joins TRBV9 and TRBJ2-2; D uncertain. This CDR3 is 13 amino acids long. CDR1 and CDR2 (germline): SGDLS, YYNGEE. V lost 3 bases, J lost 5 bases, and 8 bases lay in between. DNA for the CDR3: TGTGCCAGCAGCGCCATTCTGACCGGGGAGCTGTTTTTT. It encodes CASSAILTGELFF.

This clone was picked up one time. The chain uses TRBV13 and TRBJ2-2; D remains unclear. Trimming removed 4 bases from V and 3 bases from J, with 6 bases in between. There are 13 residues in the CDR3. CDR1 and CDR2 (germline): PRHDT, FYEKMQ (reference sequence). The CDR3 DNA reads TGTGCCAGCAGCTCTGGCTACACCGGGGAGCTGTTTTTT. Its translation: CASSSGYTGELFF.

V and J are TRBV11-2 and TRBJ1-1; D is possibly TRBD1 (5 bases). Germline V gives CDR1 SGHAT, CDR2 FQNNGV. V dropped 3 bases and J dropped 1 base, with 12 bases sitting between them. The CDR3 extends over 15 amino acids. CDR3 sequence: CASSLSPRGNTEAFF. The CDR3 DNA reads as TGTGCCAGCAGCTTGTCCCCTAGGGGGAACACTGAAGCTTTCTTT. The full variable domain, rest sourced from reference TRBV11-2 and TRBJ1-1, is EAGVAQSPRYKIIEKRQSVAFWCNPISGHATLYWYQQILGQGPKLLIQFQNNGVVDDSQLPKDRFSAERLKGVDSTLKIQPAKLEDSAVYLCASSLSPRGNTEAFFGQGTRLTVV.

The chain couples TRBV4-1 to TRBJ2-1, with TRBD1 matching over 7 bases. From germline, CDR1 is MGHRA and CDR2 YSYEKL. Trimming took 2 bases from V and 5 from J; bases not matched to a gene: 3. The length of the CDR3 is 14 residues. CDR3 in amino acids: CASSQRQGNNEQFF. CDR3 in DNA: TGCGCCAGCAGCCAAAGACAGGGAAACAATGAGCAGTTCTTC.

The rearrangement joins TRBV7-9 to TRBJ2-5; D is perhaps TRBD1 (6 bases). The CDR3 spans 15 residues. Germline V gene lookup returns CDR1 SEHNR and CDR2 FQNEAQ (reference sequence). Trimming cost V 5 bases and J 5 bases, with 18 bases left between them. In nucleotides, the CDR3 is TGTGCCAGCAGCCCCCACAGGGTAAGGGATGAGACCCAGTACTTC. This codes for CASSPHRVRDETQYF.

This clone was found once. The rearrangement uses TRBV5-8 and TRBJ2-1, with 12 bases identical to TRBD2. The CDR3 covers 16 residues. Germline loops: CDR1 SGHTS, CDR2 YDEGEE. After removal of 0 bases from V and 4 bases from J, the junction contained 2 bases not matched to a gene. CDR3 protein: CASSLDGTSGYNEQFF. Here the CDR3 DNA reads TGTGCCAGCAGCTTGGACGGGACTAGCGGGTACAATGAGCAGTTCTTC. The variable domain in full, with the rest retrieved from reference TRBV5-8 and TRBJ2-1, is EAGVTQSPTHLIKTRGQQATLRCSPISGHTSVYWYQQALGLGLQFLLWYDEGEERNRGNFPPRFSGRQFPNYSSELNVNALELEDSALYLCASSLDGTSGYNEQFFGPGTRLTVL.

The chain is built from TRBV4-2 and TRBJ2-3, with 9 bases matching TRBD2. Germline lookup yields CDR1 LGHNA and CDR2 YNFKEQ. This CDR3 region has 15 residues. J lost 2 bases, V lost 4 bases, and 4 bases had no gene match. CDR3 sequence reads: CASSPRTSDTDTQYF. DNA of the CDR3: TGTGCCAGCAGCCCTAGGACTAGCGACACAGATACGCAGTATTTT.

This chain connects TRBV7-9 to TRBJ1-1; maybe TRBD1 (5 bases). This CDR3 comprises 14 residues. Germline loops: CDR1 SEHNR, CDR2 FQNEAQ (reference sequence). Trimming removed 6 bases at V and 4 bases at J, with 15 bases between. In DNA form, the CDR3 reads TGTGCCAGCAGTTCCGGTTGGGGCCTCACTGAAGCTTTCTTT. Translation gives CASSSGWGLTEAFF.

The chain has TRBV15 and TRBJ2-2; D gene unclear. The CDR3 has 14 residues. Trimming removed 3 bases from V and 2 bases from J, with 7 bases in between. The V gene's germline CDR1 is LNHNV and CDR2 YYDKDF (reference sequence). The DNA of the CDR3 is TGTGCCACCAGCAGTCCAAGTAACACCGGGGAGCTGTTTTTT. This codes for CATSSPSNTGELFF.

This chain uses TRBV11-1 with TRBJ1-1; no firm D call. Looked up from germline, CDR1 is SGHAT and CDR2 is FQDESV (reference sequence). The length of the CDR3 is 17 residues. Trimming took off 2 bases at V and 0 bases at J, with 16 bases between the two ends. CDR3 region: CASSLKRKDRVNTEAFF. CDR3 coding DNA: TGTGCCAGCAGCTTAAAGCGTAAGGACCGGGTGAACACTGAAGCTTTCTTT.

This rearrangement joins TRBV19 to TRBJ2-7, with a weak D call TRBD2 (6 bases). CDR1 LNHDA and CDR2 SQIVND come from the germline V gene (reference sequence). This CDR3 has 14 amino acids. The V and J ends lost 1 base and 3 bases respectively, with 10 bases between them. As DNA, the CDR3 is TGTGCCAGTAGTATAGCGGGAGTTCGCTACGAGCAGTACTTC. Translating gives CASSIAGVRYEQYF.